These 25 T cell receptor beta chains originate from one sample sequenced in a study of T cells in Graves' hyperthyroidism and ophthalmopathy. Amplified TCR beta CDR3 regions derived from RNA transcripts. First-round RT-PCR of the TCR CDR3 relied on the HTBI primer set. TCRdb reanalysed the multiplex PCR reads using MiXCR and keeps one entry per CDR3 protein. This table holds fewer than 550,000 distinct CDR3 sequences, about 15% found once. The sequenced sample consisted of blood. Receptors originate from a woman younger than 30 with Graves' hyperthyroidism.

J is TRBJ1-1 and V is TRBV6-2 or TRBV6-3, with 9 positions matching TRBD1. The junction had 6 bases not matched to a gene; V was cut back by 6 bases and J by 1 base. Per the germline V gene, CDR1 is MNHEY and CDR2 is SVGEGT. This CDR3 comprises 15 residues. DNA for the CDR3: TGTGCCAGCAGGTCTGGACAGGGGCGGAACACTGAAGCTTTCTTT. Encoded protein: CASRSGQGRNTEAFF.

With regard to this clonotype: A read error may be the cause here, since a much bigger clone is one base away. CDR3 coding DNA: TGTGCCAGCAGTTTAGCGTTGGTGGGGGAAAAACTGTTTTTT. Protein product: CASSLALVGEKLFF. The chain employs TRBV28 and TRBJ1-4; D is unclear. Trimming pared 2 bases from V and 8 bases from J, leaving 12 bases between. Germline V gene lookup returns CDR1 MDHEN and CDR2 SYDVKM. The CDR3 loop spans 14 amino acids.

This clonotype showed up many times. V and J are TRBV6-2 or TRBV6-3 and TRBJ2-7; D perhaps matches TRBD1 (6 bases). Germline V lookup: CDR1 MNHEY, CDR2 SVGEGT. CDR3 length: 13 residues. The V gene lost 4 bases and the J gene lost 2 bases, with 9 bases spanning the gap. The CDR3 DNA is TGTGCCAGCAGTTCGGACAGAGCCTACGAGCAGTACTTC. Protein sequence: CASSSDRAYEQYF.

The J gene is TRBJ2-5, the V gene TRBV2; TRBD1 aligns across 9 bases. V gave up 5 bases and J gave up 5 bases; unmatched junction bases: 18. CDR1 SNHLY and CDR2 FYNNEI come from the germline V gene. The CDR3 sequence is 18 residues long. The CDR3 reads CASSNPGQGGGTEETQYF. The CDR3 DNA sequence: TGTGCCAGCAGTAATCCGGGACAGGGTGGAGGGACGGAGGAGACCCAGTACTTC.

The V gene is TRBV20-1, the J gene TRBJ1-6; 8 positions agree with TRBD1. With 1 base clipped from V and 0 bases from J, the junction kept 5 bases outside the gene matches. Germline V gives CDR1 DFQATT, CDR2 SNEGSKA (reference sequence). The CDR3 extends over 17 amino acids. CDR3 sequence reads: CSARGRDRSSYNSPLHF. The CDR3 region has the DNA TGCAGTGCTAGAGGACGGGACAGGAGCTCCTATAATTCACCCCTCCACTTT.

This clonotype occurred many times. The V gene is TRBV6-2 or TRBV6-3, the J gene TRBJ1-6; D ambiguous. There are 14 residues in the CDR3. Trimming pared 0 bases from V and 10 bases from J, leaving 10 bases between. The V gene's germline CDR1 is MNHEY and CDR2 SVGEGT. Here the CDR3 reads CASSYSAMASPLHF. The CDR3 DNA reads TGTGCCAGCAGTTACTCCGCGATGGCCTCACCCCTCCACTTT.

This clonotype showed up many times. The chain employs TRBV27 and TRBJ1-5; D gene ambiguous. The germline V and J ends were trimmed by 5 bases and 7 bases, with 21 bases remaining between them. CDR3 size: 16 residues. Germline V gene data show CDR1 as MNHEY and CDR2 as SMNVEV (reference sequence). The CDR3 sequence is CASSPTVGRAGQPQHF. The CDR3 DNA is TGTGCCAGCAGTCCAACCGTCGGACGGGCAGGCCAGCCCCAGCATTTT.

This clonotype appeared a few times. This rearrangement joins TRBV4-3 to TRBJ1-2, with D unclear. Trimming pared 4 bases from V and 8 bases from J, leaving 20 bases between. Germline loops: CDR1 LGHNA, CDR2 YSLEER. This CDR3 has 15 residues. The CDR3 is CASSPDLKSSGGYTF. In DNA form, the CDR3 reads TGCGCCAGCAGCCCGGACTTAAAAAGCAGCGGGGGCTACACCTTC.

This clonotype was counted at least ten times. The chain is built from TRBV20-1 and TRBJ2-7, with TRBD1 as a possible D gene (6 bases). The CDR3 contains 13 residues. Germline values: CDR1 DFQATT, CDR2 SNEGSKA (reference sequence). V was clipped by 6 bases and J by 0 bases, with 12 bases between them. The CDR3 sequence is CSASRDNSYEQYF. The CDR3, as DNA: TGCAGTGCCAGCCGGGACAACTCCTACGAGCAGTACTTC.

The chain links TRBV11-2 to TRBJ2-3, with 12 nucleotides matching TRBD2. J was trimmed by 5 bases and V by 7 bases; bases with no gene match: 7. Germline values: CDR1 SGHAT, CDR2 FQNNGV. CDR3 length: 15 amino acids. The CDR3 coding sequence is TGTGCCAGCATCGCTAGCGGGGGGGATGTAGATACGCAGTATTTT. Residues: CASIASGGDVDTQYF.

The sample holds a few counts of this clonotype. V gene TRBV4-1 combines with J gene TRBJ2-3; 14 nucleotides align to TRBD2. The CDR3 has 18 residues. Germline assignment: CDR1 MGHRA and CDR2 YSYEKL. V trimming: 4 bases; J trimming: 0 bases; junction bases outside the gene matches: 6. The CDR3 nucleotides are TGCGCCAGCAGCCCCCCGGGACTAGCGGGAGCGAGCACAGATACGCAGTATTTT. This sequence encodes CASSPPGLAGASTDTQYF.

This clonotype was observed many times. The rearrangement uses TRBV3-1 and TRBJ1-5; no reliable D call. The CDR3 has 14 residues. The ends were cut back, 1 base at V and 4 bases at J, with 8 bases in the middle. Germline CDR1 and CDR2: LGHDT and YNNKEL (reference sequence). The CDR3 loop is CASSQATANQPQHF. As DNA, the CDR3 is TGTGCCAGCAGCCAAGCCACAGCAAATCAGCCCCAGCATTTT. The full variable domain, rest sourced from reference TRBV3-1 and TRBJ1-5, is DTAVSQTPKYLVTQMGNDKSIKCEQNLGHDTMYWYKQDSKKFLKIMFSYNNKELIINETVPNRFSPKSPDKAHLNLHINSLELGDSAVYFCASSQATANQPQHFGDGTRLSIL.

The chain uses TRBV19 and TRBJ1-5; maybe TRBD1 (6 bases). Germline V lookup: CDR1 LNHDA, CDR2 SQIVND (reference sequence). The CDR3 length is 14 residues. V lost 3 bases to trimming and J lost 4 bases, with 10 bases between them. CDR3 bases: TGTGCCAGTAGTATGTGGGGGGCTAATCAGCCCCAGCATTTT. It encodes CASSMWGANQPQHF.

This clonotype was counted many times. As DNA, the CDR3 is TGCAGTGCTAGAGATCCTCGTGGCCAGTACTTC. Translating gives CSARDPRGQYF. The chain recombines TRBV20-1 with TRBJ2-5; no reliable D call. This CDR3 contains 11 residues. Deletions cut 0 bases from V and 10 bases from J, with 9 bases between. The germline CDR1 and CDR2 sequences are DFQATT and SNEGSKA (reference sequence).

This chain links TRBV4-1 with TRBJ2-1; 8 nucleotides match TRBD1. J lost 2 bases, V lost 3 bases, and 6 bases had no gene match. There are 16 residues in the CDR3. Per germline, CDR1 MGHRA and CDR2 YSYEKL. CDR3 region: CASSHRTGGPYNEQFF. CDR3 coding DNA: TGCGCCAGCAGCCATCGAACAGGGGGACCCTACAATGAGCAGTTCTTC.

In its sample, this clonotype was seen a few times. The gene calls are TRBV4-3 and TRBJ2-5; 7 bases match TRBD1. The germline CDR1 and CDR2 sequences are LGHNA and YSLEER. Trimming at V came to 4 bases and at J to 2 bases, leaving 10 bases not matched to a gene. CDR3 length: 16 amino acids. The CDR3 reads CASSLTNRGQQETQYF. The CDR3 bases are TGCGCCAGCAGCCTCACCAACAGGGGCCAACAAGAGACCCAGTACTTC.

This sequence joins TRBV4-1 and TRBJ2-5, with 8 nucleotides matching TRBD2. CDR3 length: 17 residues. In germline, CDR1 is MGHRA, CDR2 YSYEKL. The J segment lost 6 bases and the V segment lost 4 bases, leaving 16 bases of the junction unmatched. The CDR3 coding sequence is TGCGCCAGCAGCCGCCGAAGGGTCGGGGGGGTCGGAAAGACCCAGTACTTC. It encodes CASSRRRVGGVGKTQYF.

As concerns this clonotype: A read error is possible here, since a much larger clone lies one base away. The chain has TRBV11-2 and TRBJ2-7; 8 nucleotides line up with TRBD2. V lost 5 bases, J lost 2 bases, and 5 bases stayed unmatched. The germline gives CDR1 SGHAT, CDR2 FQNNGV. This CDR3 has 14 amino acids. In nucleotides, the CDR3 is TGTGCCAGCAGCAGATCGGGACTAGCCTACGAGCAGTACTTC. Translated, it gives CASSRSGLAYEQYF.

This clonotype was detected many times. V and J are TRBV20-1 and TRBJ1-2, with 9 bases fitting TRBD1. Looked up from germline, CDR1 is DFQATT and CDR2 is SNEGSKA (reference sequence). The CDR3 contains 18 residues. The V gene end was trimmed by 6 bases and the J gene end by 2 bases; junction bases not matched to a gene: 19. Written as DNA, the CDR3 is TGCAGTGCCACAGCCTATAGACAGGGGGAATACTCAAACTATGGCTACACCTTC. Amino acid sequence: CSATAYRQGEYSNYGYTF.

The J gene is TRBJ1-6, the V gene TRBV6-5; D unresolved. Germline-derived CDR1 and CDR2 are MNHEY and SVGAGI. This CDR3 region has 14 residues. V was shortened by 4 bases and J by 7 bases, with 11 bases between the two germline ends. CDR3 protein: CASSSTSRNSPLHF. Written as DNA, the CDR3 is TGTGCCAGCAGTTCTACGAGCAGGAATTCACCCCTCCACTTT.

A remark on this clonotype: One base away lies a much larger clone, so this may be a sequencing read error. Since no conserved phenylalanine or tryptophan closes the CDR3, a read error is the likely cause. This chain connects TRBV19 to TRBJ1-1; the match to TRBD1 covers 7 bases. The germline V gene encodes CDR1 LNHDA and CDR2 SQIVND (reference sequence). This CDR3 spans 16 amino acids. V shed 8 bases and J 0 bases; nucleotides not matched to a gene: 12. Written as DNA, the CDR3 is TGTGCCAGTCACGGGACAGCTAAGGGGATGAACACTGAAGCTTTCATT. Residues: CASHGTAKGMNTEAFI.

This clonotype was recorded at least ten times. The chain has TRBV6-1 and TRBJ1-1; D remains unclear. The CDR3 sequence is 12 residues long. Deletions cut 6 bases from V and 0 bases from J, with 5 bases between. Per the germline V gene, CDR1 is MNHNS and CDR2 is SASEGT. This chain's CDR3 is CASRRVNTEAFF. DNA of the CDR3: TGTGCCAGCAGGAGGGTGAACACTGAAGCTTTCTTT.

The genes are TRBV5-4 and TRBJ1-4; 8 bases match TRBD1. J gave up 8 bases and V 3 bases, and 9 bases lay outside the gene matches. In germline, CDR1 is SGHNT, CDR2 YYREEE (reference sequence). There are 15 residues in the CDR3. For the CDR3, the DNA is TGTGCCAGCAGCTCCGACAGGGGAAGACGGGAAAAACTGTTTTTT. It yields the protein CASSSDRGRREKLFF.

This clonotype came up many times. The chain links TRBV2 to TRBJ2-7; possible D gene TRBD2, 6 bases. The CDR3 covers 13 residues. Germline V gene sequence: CDR1 SNHLY, CDR2 FYNNEI. V was trimmed by 6 bases and J by 3 bases, leaving 12 bases between them. Here the CDR3 reads CASRAGLFYEQYF. The DNA of the CDR3 is TGTGCCAGCAGGGCGGGACTCTTCTACGAGCAGTACTTC.

At least ten counts were recorded for this clonotype. This sequence joins TRBV2 and TRBJ2-1, with D possibly matching TRBD2 (5 bases). With 8 bases removed from V and 4 bases from J, the gap between germline ends came to 12 bases. CDR1 and CDR2 (germline): SNHLY, FYNNEI. The CDR3 sequence is 13 residues long. CDR3 region: CASGELFYNEQFF. The CDR3 DNA reads TGTGCCAGCGGGGAGCTTTTTTACAATGAGCAGTTCTTC. The variable domain in full, with the rest retrieved from reference TRBV2 and TRBJ2-1, is EPEVTQTPSHQVTQMGQEVILRCVPISNHLYFYWYRQILGQKVEFLVSFYNNEISEKSEIFDDQFSVERPDGSNFTLKIRSTKLEDSAMYFCASGELFYNEQFFGPGTRLTVL.